This T cell receptor beta chain was captured by sequencing in a study of T-cell reconstitution after alpha-beta-depleted transplantation in children. This clonotype was found many times. Unique molecular identifiers were incorporated into the prepared TCRbeta library. TCRdb called the PCR reads again in MiXCR, with one record for every CDR3 protein. Of around 71,000 distinct CDR3 sequences in the sample, about 6.7% were seen once. The receptor comes from a human donor who donated a stem cell graft to a child with acute lymphoblastic leukemia. Sequenced material: PBMCs from the stem cell graft donor, taken from the stem cell graft.

CDR3 DNA sequence: TGTGCCAGTAGAACAGGGGGCGACGGGAATTCACCCCTCCACTTT. Amino acids: CASRTGGDGNSPLHF. This chain uses TRBV27 with TRBJ1-6, with 9 bases aligning to TRBD1. Germline CDR1 and CDR2: MNHEY and SMNVEV (reference sequence). The CDR3 totals 15 residues. V lost 9 bases to trimming and J lost 7 bases; unmatched junction nucleotides: 10.